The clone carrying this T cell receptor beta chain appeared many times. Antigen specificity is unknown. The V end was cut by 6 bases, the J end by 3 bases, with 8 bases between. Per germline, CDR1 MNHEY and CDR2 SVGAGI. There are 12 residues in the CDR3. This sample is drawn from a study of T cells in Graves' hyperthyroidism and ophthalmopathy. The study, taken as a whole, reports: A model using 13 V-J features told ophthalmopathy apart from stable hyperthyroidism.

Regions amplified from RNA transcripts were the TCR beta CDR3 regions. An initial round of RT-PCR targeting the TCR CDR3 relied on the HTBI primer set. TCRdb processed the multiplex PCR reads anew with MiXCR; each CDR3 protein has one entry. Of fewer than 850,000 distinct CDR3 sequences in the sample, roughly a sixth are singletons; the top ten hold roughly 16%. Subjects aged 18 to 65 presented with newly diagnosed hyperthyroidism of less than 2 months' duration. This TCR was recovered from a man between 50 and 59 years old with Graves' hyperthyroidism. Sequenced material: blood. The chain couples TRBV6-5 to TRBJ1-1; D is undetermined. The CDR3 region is CASSYRDTEAFF. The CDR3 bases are TGTGCCAGCAGCTACAGAGACACTGAAGCTTTCTTT.